What follows is one T cell receptor beta chain and its context. Original methodology: Reference gene primer amplification gave nucleated cell count estimates. Some clones are missing from TCRdb's copy, which holds only in-frame ones; the method was immunoSEQ multiplex PCR. V and J calls and clone size follow that table, whereas D and trimming were derived from the DNA. This table has about 98,000 clones, approximately 82% appearing once. This entry is derived from a study of blood T cell repertoires in COVID-19. For the study at large: Researchers got acute and convalescent COVID-19 samples from the United States, Italy and Spain.

Per germline, CDR1 SGHNT and CDR2 YYREEE (reference sequence). V was trimmed by 2 bases and J by 6 bases, leaving 18 bases between them. This CDR3 has 15 residues. The rearrangement links TRBV5-4 to TRBJ2-7; D is perhaps TRBD1 (5 bases). This sequence was found in a man in his 70s with active or convalescent COVID-19. The sequenced sample was peripheral blood. CDR3 protein: CASSLEAQSGSEQYF. The CDR3 DNA reads as TGTGCCAGCAGCTTAGAGGCCCAGTCAGGGTCCGAGCAGTACTTC.